Given below is one T cell receptor beta chain in context. The source of the sample is a study of blood T cell repertoires in COVID-19. At the level of the study: Whether acute or convalescent, the COVID-19 samples came from the United States, Italy and Spain.

The CDR3 totals 16 residues. V lost 1 base, J lost 5 bases, and 17 bases lay in between. Germline CDR1 and CDR2: SGHDN and FVKESK. This table comes from immunoSEQ multiplex PCR, and its TCRdb copy is limited to in-frame clones, with some not included. This table has around 190,000 clones, about nine tenths appearing once. J is TRBJ2-5 and V is TRBV14; the D gene is possibly TRBD1 (5 bases). This receptor was identified in a man between 18 and 35 years old who had recovered from COVID-19. Sequencing was carried out using peripheral blood. CDR3 sequence reads: CASSQAGSRVGETQYF. The CDR3 DNA is TGTGCCAGCAGCCAAGCTGGAAGCAGGGTTGGCGAGACCCAGTACTTC.